The sequence of this TCR beta chain was determined in a study of shared clonotypes between healthy human individuals. From germline, CDR1 is MNHEY and CDR2 SVGAGI. V was pared by 5 bases and J by 4 bases, with 7 bases of the junction left unmatched. This CDR3 has 15 residues. This clone has a single count. Profiled with immunoSEQ multiplex PCR; TCRdb holds only in-frame clones, not every one. The table records around 240,000 clones, approximately 70% of them present only once. Adult Caucasians living in Nashville, Tennessee made up all of the donors. The receptor comes from a man aged 25 to 40 in good health. The J gene is TRBJ2-1, the V gene TRBV6-5, with TRBD2 identical over 8 bases. The sample was memory CD4+ T cells sorted from blood. Documented subset: CD45RA-negative fraction. The CDR3 protein is CASSRRTSSYNEQFF. The DNA of the CDR3 is TGTGCCAGCAGTCGCCGGACTAGCAGTTACAATGAGCAGTTCTTC.